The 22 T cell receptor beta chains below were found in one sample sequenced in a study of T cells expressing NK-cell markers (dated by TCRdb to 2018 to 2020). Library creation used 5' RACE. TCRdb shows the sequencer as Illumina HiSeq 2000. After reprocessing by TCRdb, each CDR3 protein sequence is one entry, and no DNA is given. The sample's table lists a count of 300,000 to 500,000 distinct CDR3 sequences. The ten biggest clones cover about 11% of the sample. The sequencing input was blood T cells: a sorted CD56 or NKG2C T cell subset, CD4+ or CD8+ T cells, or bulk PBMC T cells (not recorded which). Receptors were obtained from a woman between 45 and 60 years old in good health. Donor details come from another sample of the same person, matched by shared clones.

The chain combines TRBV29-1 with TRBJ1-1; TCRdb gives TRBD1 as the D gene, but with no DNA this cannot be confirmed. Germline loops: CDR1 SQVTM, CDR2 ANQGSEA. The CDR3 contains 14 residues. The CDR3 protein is CSVGGGRLNTEAFF.

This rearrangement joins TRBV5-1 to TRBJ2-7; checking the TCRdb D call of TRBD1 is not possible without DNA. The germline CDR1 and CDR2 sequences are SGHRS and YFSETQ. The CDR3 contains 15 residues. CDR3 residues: CASSLVGTGFREQYF.

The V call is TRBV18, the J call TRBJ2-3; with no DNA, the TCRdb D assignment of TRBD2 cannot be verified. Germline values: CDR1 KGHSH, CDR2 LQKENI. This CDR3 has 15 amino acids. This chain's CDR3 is CASSLAGVTSDTQYF.

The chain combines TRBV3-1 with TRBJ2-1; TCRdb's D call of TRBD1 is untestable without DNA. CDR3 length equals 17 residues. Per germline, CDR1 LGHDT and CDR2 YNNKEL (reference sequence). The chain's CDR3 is CASSQVRGLNSYNEQFF.

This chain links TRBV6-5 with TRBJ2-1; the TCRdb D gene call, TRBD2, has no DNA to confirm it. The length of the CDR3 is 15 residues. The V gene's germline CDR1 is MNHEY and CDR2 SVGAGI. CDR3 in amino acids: CASSYSSSSGSEQFF.

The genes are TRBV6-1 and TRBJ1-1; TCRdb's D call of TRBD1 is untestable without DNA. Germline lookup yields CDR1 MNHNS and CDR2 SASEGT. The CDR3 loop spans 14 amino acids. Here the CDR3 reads CASSADWGARGAFF.

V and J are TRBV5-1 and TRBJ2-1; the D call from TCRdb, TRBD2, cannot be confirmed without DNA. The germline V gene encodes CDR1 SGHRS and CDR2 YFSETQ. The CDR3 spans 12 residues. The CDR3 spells CASWEVYNEQFF.

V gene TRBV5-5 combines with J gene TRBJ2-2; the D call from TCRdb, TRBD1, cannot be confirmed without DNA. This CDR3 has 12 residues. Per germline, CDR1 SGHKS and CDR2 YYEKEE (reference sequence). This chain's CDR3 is CASSSQGVELFF.

The CDR3 loop is CASSPVTRGYYEQYF. The J gene is TRBJ2-7, the V gene TRBV3-1; TCRdb's assignment of TRBD1 cannot be checked, as there is no DNA. This CDR3 contains 15 residues. Per the germline V gene, CDR1 is LGHDT and CDR2 is YNNKEL (reference sequence).

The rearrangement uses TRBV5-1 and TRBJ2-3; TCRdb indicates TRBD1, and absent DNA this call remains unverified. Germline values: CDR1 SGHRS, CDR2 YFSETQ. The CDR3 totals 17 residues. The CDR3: CASSLARQGSPTDTQYF.

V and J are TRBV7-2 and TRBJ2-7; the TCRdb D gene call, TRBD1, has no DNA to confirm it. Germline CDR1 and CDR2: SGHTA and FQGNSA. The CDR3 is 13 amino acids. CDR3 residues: CASIRAGSYEQYF.

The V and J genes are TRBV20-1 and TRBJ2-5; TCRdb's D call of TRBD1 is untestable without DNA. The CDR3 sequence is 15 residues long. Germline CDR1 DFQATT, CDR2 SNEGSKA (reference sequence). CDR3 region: CSVSTPRGKGETQYF.

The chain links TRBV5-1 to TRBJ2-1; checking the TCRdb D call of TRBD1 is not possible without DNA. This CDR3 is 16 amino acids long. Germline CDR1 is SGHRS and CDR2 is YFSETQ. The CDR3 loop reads CASSSYRDRGRNEQFF.

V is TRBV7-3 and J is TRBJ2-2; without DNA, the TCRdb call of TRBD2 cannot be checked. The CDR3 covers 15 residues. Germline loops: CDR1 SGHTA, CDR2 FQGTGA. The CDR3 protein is CASSSGTRKAGELFF. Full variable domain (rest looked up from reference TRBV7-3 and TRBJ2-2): GAGVSQTPSNKVTEKGKYVELRCDPISGHTALYWYRQSLGQGPEFLIYFQGTGAADDSGLPNDRFFAVRPEGSVSTLKIQRTERGDSAVYLCASSSGTRKAGELFFGEGSRLTVL.

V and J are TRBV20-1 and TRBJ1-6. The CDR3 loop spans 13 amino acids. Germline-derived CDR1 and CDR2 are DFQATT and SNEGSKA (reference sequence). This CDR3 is CSASQGRPAPLHF.

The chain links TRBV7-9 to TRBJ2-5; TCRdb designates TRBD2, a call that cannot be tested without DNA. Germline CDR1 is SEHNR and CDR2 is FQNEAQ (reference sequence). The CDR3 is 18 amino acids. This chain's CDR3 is CASSPVGDLYRAQETQYF. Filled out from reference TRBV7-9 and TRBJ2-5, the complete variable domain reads DTGVSQNPRHKITKRGQNVTFRCDPISEHNRLYWYRQTLGQGPEFLTYFQNEAQLEKSRLLSDRFSAERPKGSFSTLEIQRTEQGDSAMYLCASSPVGDLYRAQETQYFGPGTRLLVL.

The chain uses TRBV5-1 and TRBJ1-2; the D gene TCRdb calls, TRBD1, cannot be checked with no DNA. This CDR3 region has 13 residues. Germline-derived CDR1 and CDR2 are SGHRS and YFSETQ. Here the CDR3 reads CASRMTGPYGYTF.

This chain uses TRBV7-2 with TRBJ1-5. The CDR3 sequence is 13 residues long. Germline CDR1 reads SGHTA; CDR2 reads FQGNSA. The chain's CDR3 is CASSFGTGQPQHF.

CDR3 sequence: CASSFSSGAKTQYF. The V and J genes are TRBV11-3 and TRBJ2-5; TCRdb designates TRBD1, a call that cannot be tested without DNA. The CDR3 is 14 residues long. Germline CDR1 is SGHNT and CDR2 is YENEEA.

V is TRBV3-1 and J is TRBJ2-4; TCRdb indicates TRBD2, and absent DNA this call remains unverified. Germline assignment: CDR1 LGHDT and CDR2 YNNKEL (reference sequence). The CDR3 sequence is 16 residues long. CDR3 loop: CASSQIAGAAKNIQYF.

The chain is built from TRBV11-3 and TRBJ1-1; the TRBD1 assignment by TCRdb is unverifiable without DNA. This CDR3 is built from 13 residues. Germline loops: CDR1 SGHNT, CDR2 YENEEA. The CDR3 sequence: CASFGHPNTEAFF. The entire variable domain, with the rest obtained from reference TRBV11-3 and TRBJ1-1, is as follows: EAGVVQSPRYKIIEKKQPVAFWCNPISGHNTLYWYLQNLGQGPELLIRYENEEAVDDSQLPKDRFSAERLKGVDSTLKIQPAELGDSAVYLCASFGHPNTEAFFGQGTRLTVV.

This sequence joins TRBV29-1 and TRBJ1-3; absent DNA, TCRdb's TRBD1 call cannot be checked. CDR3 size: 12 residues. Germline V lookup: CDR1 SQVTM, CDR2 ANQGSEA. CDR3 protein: CSVVGAGNTIYF.